The sequence of this TCR beta chain was determined in a study of T cells after yellow fever vaccination (dated by TCRdb to about 2019). Background for the entire study: The SMART-Seq v4 Ultra Low Input RNA kit was used to prepare libraries from fractions with low cell numbers. Two healthy male donors, one aged 18 to 30 and one aged 30 to 40 years, made up the cohort. Bulk TCR alpha and beta repertoires were sequenced longitudinally to track T-cell clones before and after primary and booster YFV17D yellow fever vaccination. Bulk PBMC replicates and cell subsets were isolated from blood drawn at multiple timepoints before and after both primary and secondary immunization.

Sequencer: Illumina NovaSeq 6000. TCR cDNA was made using 5'RACE template switching, a step that added a universal primer site and unique molecular identifiers. cDNA synthesis was primed from both the TCR alpha and TCR beta constant segments. Library amplification used two PCR steps, and the second PCR step added sample barcodes and sequencing adapters. Sequencing of the libraries was done on either Illumina HiSeq 2500 (2x100 bp) or NovaSeq (2x150 bp). The authors processed their data as follows. Demultiplexing of reads and collapsing into UMI consensus sequences were performed with MIGEC, and V(D)J alignment was carried out with MiXCR. Using edgeR on replicate PBMC samples, clonotypes were called vaccine-responding if FDR was below 0.01 and the log2 fold change was above 5 up to day 15. Each bulk clonotype was labeled CD4 or CD8 based on which sequenced repertoire, CD4 or CD8, contained the clonotype at higher abundance. Using fastp at Q25 and MiXCR, TCRdb reprocessed the public reads and kept productive beta chains. Entries that share a CDR3 protein sequence are merged under the most common genes and DNA. None of the V and J calls come from the authors' own analysis; TCRdb made them. In all, the sample holds a few hundred thousand distinct CDR3 sequences, and about 17% of those were seen once. 18% of the sample comes from the top ten.

Interpreted using the paper, the treatment or condition label stands for: live attenuated yellow fever vaccine strain. Two biological replicates of bulk PBMCs were collected at each blood-draw timepoint. A standard Ficoll-Paque protocol was used to isolate PBMCs from peripheral blood. TriZol was used to extract RNA from bulk PBMCs, from CD4 and CD8 fractions, and from dextramer-positive and dextramer-negative fractions. The investigation overall reported the following: Compared with the primary T-cell response, the secondary T-cell response was weaker but faster, peaking on day 5 rather than day 15. A small fraction of clonotypes showed up in both the CD4 and CD8 compartments, probably as a result of convergent recombination. The study included only two donors, which limits how far the findings can be generalized. After the booster, most of the clones that had expanded following primary vaccination were detected again (approximately 96% of CD4 and around 90% of CD8), which suggests that memory was broadly maintained. Computational filtering was required because FACS-sorted repertoires could contain abundant contaminating clonotypes from the bulk population.

With regard to this clonotype: The antigen this receptor binds is unknown. Base qualities were left out, and no much larger clone turns up one base away.

The V end loses 4 bases and the J end loses 0 bases, and a stretch of 7 bases separates them. Taken from cysteine to phenylalanine, the CDR3 has 14 residues. CDR3 DNA only is kept here, 42 bases in frame from base 1. Via the germline V gene (reference sequence), CDR1 is SGHKS and CDR2 YYEKEE. The chain joins TRBV5-5 to TRBJ2-2; confidence is insufficient to name the D gene. This sample comprised PBMCs, obtained before the yellow fever booster vaccination. This TCR was sampled from a man between 18 and 35 years old who received the YFV17D yellow fever vaccine. The nucleotides read TGTGCCAGCAGCCCCGAAGCGAACACCGGGGAGCTGTTTTTT. The resulting protein is CASSPEANTGELFF. The reference TRBV5-5 and TRBJ2-2 proteins fill in what lies around the CDR3, so the full variable domain reads DAGVTQSPTHLIKTRGQQVTLRCSPISGHKSVSWYQQVLGQGPQFIFQYYEKEERGRGNFPDRFSARQFPNYSSELNVNALLLGDSALYLCASSPEANTGELFFGEGSRLTVL.